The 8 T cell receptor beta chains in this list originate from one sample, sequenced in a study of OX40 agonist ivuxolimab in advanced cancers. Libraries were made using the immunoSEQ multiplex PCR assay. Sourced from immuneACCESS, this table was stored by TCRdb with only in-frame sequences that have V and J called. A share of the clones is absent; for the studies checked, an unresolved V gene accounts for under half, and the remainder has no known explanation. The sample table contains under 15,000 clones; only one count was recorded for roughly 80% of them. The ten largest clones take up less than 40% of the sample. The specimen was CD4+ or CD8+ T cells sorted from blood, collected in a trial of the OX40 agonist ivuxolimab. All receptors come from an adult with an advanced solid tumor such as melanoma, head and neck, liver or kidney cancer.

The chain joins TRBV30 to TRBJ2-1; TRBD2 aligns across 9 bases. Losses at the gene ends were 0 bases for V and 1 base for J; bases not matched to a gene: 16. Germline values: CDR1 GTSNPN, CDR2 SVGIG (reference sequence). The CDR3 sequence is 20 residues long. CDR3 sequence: CAWSVFPLAGWLGSYNEQFF. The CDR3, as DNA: TGTGCCTGGAGTGTATTTCCGCTAGCGGGATGGCTTGGGTCCTACAATGAGCAGTTCTTC.

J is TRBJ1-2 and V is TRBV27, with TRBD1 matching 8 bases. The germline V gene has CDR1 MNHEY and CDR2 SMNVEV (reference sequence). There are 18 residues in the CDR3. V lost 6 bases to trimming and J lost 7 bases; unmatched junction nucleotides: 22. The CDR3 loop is CASSKYRGQGQSKGGYTF. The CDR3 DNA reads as TGTGCCAGCAGCAAGTACCGAGGACAGGGTCAGAGTAAAGGTGGCTACACCTTC.

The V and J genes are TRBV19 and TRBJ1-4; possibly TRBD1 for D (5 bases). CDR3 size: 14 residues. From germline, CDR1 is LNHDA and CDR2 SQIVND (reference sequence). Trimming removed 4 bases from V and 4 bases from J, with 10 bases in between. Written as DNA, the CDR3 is TGTGCCAGTAGTACCCGCCAGGGTAATGAAAAACTGTTTTTT. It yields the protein CASSTRQGNEKLFF.

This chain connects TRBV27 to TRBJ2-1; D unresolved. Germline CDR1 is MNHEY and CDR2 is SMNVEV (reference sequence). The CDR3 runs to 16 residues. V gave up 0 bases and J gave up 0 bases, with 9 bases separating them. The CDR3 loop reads CASSLSELISYNEQFF. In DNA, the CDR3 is TGTGCCAGCAGTTTATCGGAGCTTATCTCCTACAATGAGCAGTTCTTC.

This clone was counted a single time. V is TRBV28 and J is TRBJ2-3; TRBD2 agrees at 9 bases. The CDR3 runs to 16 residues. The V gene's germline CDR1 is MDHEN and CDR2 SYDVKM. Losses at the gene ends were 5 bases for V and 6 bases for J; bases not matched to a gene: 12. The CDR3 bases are TGTGCCAGCAGTCGAGTAGCGGGAGCTCTTTCGGATACGCAGTATTTT. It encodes CASSRVAGALSDTQYF.

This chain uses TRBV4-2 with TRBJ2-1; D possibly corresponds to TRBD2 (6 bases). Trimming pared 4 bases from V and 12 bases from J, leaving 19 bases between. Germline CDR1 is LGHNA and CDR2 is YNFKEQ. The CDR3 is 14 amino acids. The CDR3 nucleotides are TGTGCCAGCAGCCCCCTCCCGGGAGCTCCCAGGCAGTTCTTC. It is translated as CASSPLPGAPRQFF.

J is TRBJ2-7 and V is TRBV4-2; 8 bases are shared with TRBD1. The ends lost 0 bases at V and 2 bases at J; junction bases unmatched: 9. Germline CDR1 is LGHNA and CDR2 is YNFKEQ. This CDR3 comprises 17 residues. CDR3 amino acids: CASSQEPTDRAPYEQYF. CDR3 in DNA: TGTGCCAGCAGCCAAGAACCCACGGACAGGGCCCCCTACGAGCAGTACTTC.

The CDR3 DNA reads as TGTGCCAGCAGTGAAGGGTTGGGGAGGAACATTCAGTACTTC. Amino acid sequence: CASSEGLGRNIQYF. This sequence joins TRBV6-1 and TRBJ2-4, with D maybe TRBD2 (6 bases). The CDR3 has 14 residues. From germline, CDR1 is MNHNS and CDR2 SASEGT. Trimming took 1 base from V and 7 from J, leaving 11 bases between them.